The 19 T cell receptor beta chains below come from one sample, sequenced in a study of cytomegalovirus exposure and HLA in healthy donors. 13 Jbeta primers and 60 Vbeta primers were used for the PCR. Libraries were prepared by immunoSEQ multiplex PCR; TCRdb keeps only in-frame clonotypes and omits some of them. The sample includes under 150,000 clones. Sequenced sample: PBMCs. These receptors originate from a woman in her thirties or forties in good health and CMV-seronegative.

The chain has TRBV7-9 and TRBJ2-3; TRBD2 agrees at 9 bases. The trim removed 5 bases at V and 0 bases at J, leaving 9 bases unmatched. Germline V gene lookup returns CDR1 SEHNR and CDR2 FQNEAQ (reference sequence). CDR3 size: 17 residues. Written as DNA, the CDR3 is TGTGCCAGCAGCCCCTGGACTAGCGCTACTAGCACAGATACGCAGTATTTT. Its protein product is CASSPWTSATSTDTQYF.

The chain links TRBV29-1 to TRBJ1-2, with D uncertain. The CDR3 totals 14 residues. Germline values: CDR1 SQVTM, CDR2 ANQGSEA. Trimming cost V 0 bases and J 7 bases, with 15 bases left between them. The CDR3 DNA is TGCAGCGTTGAAGATCTTCGTCTTGCGAGTGGCTACACCTTC. Its translation is CSVEDLRLASGYTF.

The CDR3 DNA follows: TGTGCCAGCAGCTTTCGGTTACGTGGGGACTTAACGTACTTC. Translating it yields CASSFRLRGDLTYF. The V call is TRBV7-8, the J call TRBJ2-5; a weak D match, TRBD2 (6 bases). CDR1 and CDR2 from the germline V gene are SGHVS and FQNEAQ. V dropped 3 bases and J dropped 13 bases, with 21 bases sitting between them. The CDR3 length is 14 residues.

The rearrangement links TRBV19 to TRBJ2-5; 7 bases are a match to TRBD1. The ends lost 4 bases at V and 4 bases at J; junction bases unmatched: 3. The germline gives CDR1 LNHDA, CDR2 SQIVND (reference sequence). The CDR3 runs to 13 residues. CDR3 sequence: CASSTNRGETQYF. CDR3 DNA sequence: TGTGCCAGTAGTACGAACAGGGGAGAGACCCAGTACTTC.

The chain links TRBV6-4 to TRBJ2-3, with D tentatively TRBD2 (6 bases). Deletions cut 4 bases from V and 6 bases from J, with 14 bases between. Per the germline V gene, CDR1 is MRHNA and CDR2 is SNTAGT. The CDR3 spans 14 residues. The CDR3 protein is CASSAGVKGDTQYF. CDR3 nucleotide sequence: TGTGCCAGCAGTGCGGGGGTAAAGGGGGATACGCAGTATTTT.

J is TRBJ2-5 and V is TRBV5-1; 9 bases line up with TRBD1. In germline, CDR1 is SGHRS, CDR2 YFSETQ. Trimming took 4 bases from V and 3 from J; bases not matched to a gene: 7. This CDR3 region has 15 residues. The CDR3 loop is CASSLSDRGKETQYF. In DNA form, the CDR3 reads TGCGCCAGCAGCCTATCGGACAGGGGTAAAGAGACCCAGTACTTC.

The J gene is TRBJ2-2, the V gene TRBV11-3; D unclear. CDR3 length: 12 amino acids. Trimming took 5 bases from V and 7 from J, leaving 8 bases between them. In germline, CDR1 is SGHNT, CDR2 YENEEA. In DNA, the CDR3 is TGTGCCAGCAGCGACTTGGGCGGGGAGCTGTTTTTT. Amino acids: CASSDLGGELFF.

With regard to this clone: At the DNA level, this CDR3 is encoded by other sequences in the same sample as well. V usage is TRBV5-6 and J usage is TRBJ1-2, with a possible D match to TRBD1 (5 bases). The CDR3 extends over 13 amino acids. Trimming pared 7 bases from V and 6 bases from J, leaving 16 bases between. The V gene's germline CDR1 is SGHDT and CDR2 YYEEEE. As DNA, the CDR3 is TGTGCCAGCTCATTCAGGGAAAGAGATGGCTACACCTTC. Its translation is CASSFRERDGYTF.

The gene calls are TRBV5-6 and TRBJ2-1; 7 positions match TRBD1. From germline, CDR1 is SGHDT and CDR2 YYEEEE. The CDR3 sequence is 17 residues long. With V trimmed by 3 bases and J by 5 bases, 14 bases remained unmatched. Here the CDR3 DNA reads TGTGCCAGCAGCTATATTACAGGGGCAGCCGGAGACAATGAGCAGTTCTTC. Encoded protein: CASSYITGAAGDNEQFF.

The V call is TRBV7-2, the J call TRBJ2-3; 9 bases agree with TRBD1. After removal of 5 bases from V and 5 bases from J, the junction contained 5 bases not matched to a gene. The CDR3 totals 14 residues. Germline V gene sequence: CDR1 SGHTA, CDR2 FQGNSA. The CDR3 reads CASSRTGVRDTQYF. The CDR3 coding sequence is TGTGCCAGCAGCCGGACAGGGGTGAGAGATACGCAGTATTTT.

CDR3 bases: TGTGCCAGCAGCCCCAGGACTAGCGGGGGGTACTCCTACGAGCAGTACTTC. The encoded protein is CASSPRTSGGYSYEQYF. The V gene is TRBV4-2, the J gene TRBJ2-7; 14 positions agree with TRBD2. Germline lookup yields CDR1 LGHNA and CDR2 YNFKEQ. Unmatched junction bases numbered 5, after V lost 4 bases and J lost 0 bases. The CDR3 runs 17 residues.

The CDR3 sequence is CASGEGASKNIQYF. CDR3 DNA: TGCGCCAGCGGGGAAGGGGCTTCCAAAAACATTCAGTACTTC. The chain recombines TRBV4-1 with TRBJ2-4, with D perhaps matching TRBD1 (5 bases). Germline CDR1 reads MGHRA; CDR2 reads YSYEKL. Trimming left V 8 bases short and J 2 bases short, with 13 bases between. The CDR3 runs 14 residues.

The chain couples TRBV5-1 to TRBJ2-7; perhaps TRBD1 as D (5 bases). This CDR3 contains 13 residues. CDR1 and CDR2 (germline): SGHRS, YFSETQ. V gave up 0 bases and J gave up 1 base, with 5 bases separating them. The CDR3 region has the DNA TGCGCCAGCAGCTTGGAGGGGTCCTACGAGCAGTACTTC. Encoded protein: CASSLEGSYEQYF. The full variable domain, completed using reference TRBV5-1 and TRBJ2-7, is KAGVTQTPRYLIKTRGQQVTLSCSPISGHRSVSWYQQTPGQGLQFLFEYFSETQRNKGNFPGRFSGRQFSNSRSEMNVSTLELGDSALYLCASSLEGSYEQYFGPGTRLTVT.

The chain couples TRBV4-1 to TRBJ2-1; the D gene is possibly TRBD2 (6 bases). The CDR3 runs 16 residues. CDR1 and CDR2 (germline): MGHRA, YSYEKL. V shed 2 bases and J shed 12 bases, with 23 bases lying between them. The CDR3 loop reads CASSQRYNWLARAQFF. The CDR3, as DNA: TGCGCCAGCAGCCAACGGTATAATTGGCTAGCGCGCGCGCAGTTCTTC.

The chain uses TRBV11-2 and TRBJ2-2; 7 bases agree with TRBD2. The CDR3 covers 16 residues. Germline values: CDR1 SGHAT, CDR2 FQNNGV. The junction had 11 bases not matched to a gene; V was cut back by 6 bases and J by 4 bases. CDR3 region: CASRQPGRGITGELFF. The CDR3 DNA follows: TGTGCCAGCAGGCAACCGGGGAGGGGAATCACCGGGGAGCTGTTTTTT.

The rearrangement joins TRBV7-9 to TRBJ1-2; 10 bases are shared with TRBD1. This CDR3 comprises 14 residues. Germline CDR1 and CDR2: SEHNR and FQNEAQ (reference sequence). J was trimmed by 8 bases and V by 6 bases; bases with no gene match: 9. The DNA of the CDR3 is TGTGCCAGCAGAATCGGACAGGGGGAATGGGGCTACACCTTC. Its translation: CASRIGQGEWGYTF.

The J gene is TRBJ1-1, the V gene TRBV5-5; D is unclear. Germline assignment: CDR1 SGHKS and CDR2 YYEKEE (reference sequence). Between the trimmed V and J ends, which lost 4 bases and 1 base, there was a span of 11 bases. This CDR3 has 14 amino acids. The CDR3 reads CASSPRGGNTEAFF. DNA for the CDR3: TGTGCCAGCAGCCCCCGAGGAGGGAACACTGAAGCTTTCTTT.

The CDR3: CASSVAVTSGGAGELFF. The DNA of the CDR3 is TGTGCCAGCAGCGTTGCGGTGACTAGCGGGGGGGCCGGGGAGCTGTTTTTT. The chain has TRBV5-4 and TRBJ2-2; 14 bases line up with TRBD2. The V gene's germline CDR1 is SGHNT and CDR2 YYREEE (reference sequence). The CDR3 is 17 amino acids. The J segment lost 6 bases and the V segment lost 4 bases, leaving 8 bases of the junction unmatched.

V usage is TRBV5-1 and J usage is TRBJ2-2; TRBD2 matches 7 bases. CDR1 and CDR2 (germline): SGHRS, YFSETQ. CDR3 length equals 15 residues. V was clipped by 4 bases and J by 4 bases; unmatched bases: 7. The CDR3 DNA sequence: TGCGCCAGCAGCGGGGGGGGTTTTGGCACCGGGGAGCTGTTTTTT. It is translated as CASSGGGFGTGELFF.